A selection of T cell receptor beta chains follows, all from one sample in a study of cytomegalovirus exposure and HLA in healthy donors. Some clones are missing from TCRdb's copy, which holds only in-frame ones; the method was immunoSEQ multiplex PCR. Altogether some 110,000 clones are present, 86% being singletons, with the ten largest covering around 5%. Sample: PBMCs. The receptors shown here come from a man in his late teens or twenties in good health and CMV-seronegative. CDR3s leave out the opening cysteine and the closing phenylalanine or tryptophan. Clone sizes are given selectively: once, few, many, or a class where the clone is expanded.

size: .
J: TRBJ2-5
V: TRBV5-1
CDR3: ASSGRTRGQETQY

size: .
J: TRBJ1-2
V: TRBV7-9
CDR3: ASSFGQGDGYT

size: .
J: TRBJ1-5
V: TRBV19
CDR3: ASSSSRAPWQPQH

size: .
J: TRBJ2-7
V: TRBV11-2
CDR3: ASSFPPFYYEQY

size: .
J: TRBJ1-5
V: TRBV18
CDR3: ASSPSDQPQH

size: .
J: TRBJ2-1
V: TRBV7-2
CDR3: ASSPQTGNEQF

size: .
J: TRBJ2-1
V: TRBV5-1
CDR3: ASSSGQIEQF

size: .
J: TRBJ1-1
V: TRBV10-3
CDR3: AISEPRQGADTEAF

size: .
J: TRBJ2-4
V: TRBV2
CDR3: ASSEQGSIQY

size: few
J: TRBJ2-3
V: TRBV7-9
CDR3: ASSFVTRNTDTQY

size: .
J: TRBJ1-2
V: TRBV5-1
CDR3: ASSDTDRGPLGGYT

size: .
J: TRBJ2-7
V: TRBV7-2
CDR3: ASSAASGPYEQY

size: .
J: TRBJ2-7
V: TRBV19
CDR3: ASSMGTGGYEQY

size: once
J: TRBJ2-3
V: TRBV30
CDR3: AWCAGTSGSTDTQY

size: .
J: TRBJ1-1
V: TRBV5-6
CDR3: ASSRSRDRDDTEAF

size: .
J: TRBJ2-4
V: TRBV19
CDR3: ASTDWAGEDIQY

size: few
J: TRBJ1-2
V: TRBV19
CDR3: ASRSYGYT

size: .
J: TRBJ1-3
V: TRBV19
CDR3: ASSTHDRFSGNTIY

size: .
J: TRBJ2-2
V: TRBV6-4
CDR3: ASSFPGGQGIANTGELF

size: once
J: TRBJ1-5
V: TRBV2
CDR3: ASRDRVGNQPQH

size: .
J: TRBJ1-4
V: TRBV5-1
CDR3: ASSLEGTGGFDEKLF

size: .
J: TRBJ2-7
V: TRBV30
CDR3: AWSLGGARSYEQY

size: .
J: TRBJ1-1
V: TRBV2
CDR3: ASSEGKNTEAF

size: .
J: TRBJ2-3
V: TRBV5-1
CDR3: ASSLGQTSTDTQY

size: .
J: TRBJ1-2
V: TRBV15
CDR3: ATSRDGTGSNYGYT

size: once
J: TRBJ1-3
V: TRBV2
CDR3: ASSAGYAGNTIY

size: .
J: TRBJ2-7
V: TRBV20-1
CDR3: SAQRLGEQY

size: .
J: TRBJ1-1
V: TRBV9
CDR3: ASSERDGRTEAF

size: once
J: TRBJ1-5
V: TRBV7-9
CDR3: ASSLGQGVGQPQH

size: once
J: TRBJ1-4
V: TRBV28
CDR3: ASSLWAAATNEKLF

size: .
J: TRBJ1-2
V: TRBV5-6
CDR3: ASSYDSEANYGYT

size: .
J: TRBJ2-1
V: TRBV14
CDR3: ASSPWTGNEQF

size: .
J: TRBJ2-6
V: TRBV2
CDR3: ASSALSGANVLT

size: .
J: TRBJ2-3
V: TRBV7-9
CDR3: ASSFTKQTPNADTQY

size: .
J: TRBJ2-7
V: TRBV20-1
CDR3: SAPRATEQY

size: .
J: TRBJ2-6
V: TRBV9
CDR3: ASSVQGRSGANVLT

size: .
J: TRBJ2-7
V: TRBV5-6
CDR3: ASSRKAGFSYEQY

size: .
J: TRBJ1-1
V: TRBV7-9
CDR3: ASSTPHWTAMNTEAF

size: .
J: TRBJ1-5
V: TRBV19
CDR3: ASSIGQGNQPQH

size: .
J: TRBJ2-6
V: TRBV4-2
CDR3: ASSQVLRGFSGANVLT

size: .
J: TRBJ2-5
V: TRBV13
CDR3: ASSLWGLAGGRETQY

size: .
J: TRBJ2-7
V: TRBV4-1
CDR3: ASSPGQRSYEQY

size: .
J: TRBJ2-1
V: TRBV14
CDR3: ASSRPGQGANEQF

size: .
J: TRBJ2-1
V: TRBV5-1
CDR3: ASSLIVAGTAAGYNEQF

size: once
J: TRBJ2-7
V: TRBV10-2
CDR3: ASSSRGPYEQY

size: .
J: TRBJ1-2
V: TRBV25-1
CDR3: ASSESGFSGGLDGYT

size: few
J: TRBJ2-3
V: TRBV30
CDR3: AWSVQGGGAQY

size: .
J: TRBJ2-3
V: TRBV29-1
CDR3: SVDVDTDTQY

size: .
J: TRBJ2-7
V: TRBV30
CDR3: AWSAGTSGTGQY

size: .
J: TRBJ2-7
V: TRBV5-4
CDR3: ASSPGTGGYEQY

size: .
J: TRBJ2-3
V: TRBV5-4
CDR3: ASSSLTSGSTDTQY

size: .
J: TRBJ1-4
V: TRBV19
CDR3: ASSRDRDEKLF

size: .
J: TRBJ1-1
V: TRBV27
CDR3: ASSFDTYTEAF

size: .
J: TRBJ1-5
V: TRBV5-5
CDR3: ASSLEEPFRGQPQH

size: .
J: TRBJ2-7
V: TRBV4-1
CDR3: ASSHGTEEQY